This T cell receptor beta chain was retrieved from a study of blood T cell repertoires in COVID-19. TCRdb's table, derived via immunoSEQ multiplex PCR, lists solely in-frame clones and lacks some. The profile shows a few hundred thousand clones, approximately 77% of them singletons. The sequenced sample was peripheral blood. This TCR derives from a woman older than 75 with acute or convalescent COVID-19.

The CDR3 region has the DNA TGCAGCGTTCTCCCGGGCTCTGGAAACACCATATATTTT. Protein: CSVLPGSGNTIYF. The chain has TRBV29-1 and TRBJ1-3; D unclear. The CDR3 runs 13 residues. Trimming removed 5 bases from V and 0 bases from J, with 8 bases in between. Germline V gene sequence: CDR1 SQVTM, CDR2 ANQGSEA.